This is a list of T cell receptor beta chains from one sample in a study of blood T cell repertoires in COVID-19. The data were produced by immunoSEQ multiplex PCR, yet TCRdb's version contains in-frame clones alone and is incomplete. Here the sample spans 250,000 or so clones, about 90% being singletons. Sample: peripheral blood. These receptors originate from a woman aged 35 to 49 who had recovered from COVID-19. The CDR3 runs from the conserved cysteine through the conserved F or W. D genes are given only for firm matches. Rows give clone size only sometimes, using once, few, many, or a class for an expanded clone.

size,D,V,J,DNA,CDR3
.,TRBD1,TRBV7-2,TRBJ1-4,TGTGCCAGCAGCTTAGATCGTCCGGGACAGGGTTTCGGAAAACTGTTTTTT,CASSLDRPGQGFGKLFF
.,.,TRBV14,TRBJ1-2,TGTGCCAGCAGCGAAACAGGCCGCTGGCGCTACACCTTC,CASSETGRWRYTF
.,TRBD1,TRBV9,TRBJ1-2,TGTGCCAGCAGCGTCGAACAGGGGGTCGGGGGCTACACCTTC,CASSVEQGVGGYTF
.,TRBD2,TRBV9,TRBJ2-3,TGTGCCAGCAGCAGAACTAGCGGGGGGATTCCTAGCACAGATACGCAGTATTTT,CASSRTSGGIPSTDTQYF
.,TRBD1,TRBV7-9,TRBJ1-2,TGTGCCAGCAGCCCCCAGCCAGGGGGCTGGGGCTACACCTTC,CASSPQPGGWGYTF
.,.,TRBV2,TRBJ1-5,TGTGCCAGCAGTGAATCACCTCAGTACAATCAGCCCCAGCATTTT,CASSESPQYNQPQHF
.,.,TRBV9,TRBJ1-3,TGTGCCAGCAGCGCTCCAGGCTCTGGAAACACCATATATTTT,CASSAPGSGNTIYF
.,.,TRBV6-5,TRBJ2-5,TGTGCCTGTCGCCGCCCAGTCATATCCCAAGAGACCCAGTACTTC,CACRRPVISQETQYF
.,TRBD1,TRBV15,TRBJ1-1,TGTGCCACTTCCAGGGGGCGCGGCACTGAAGCTTTCTTT,CATSRGRGTEAFF
.,.,TRBV7-8,TRBJ1-6,TGTGCCAGCAGCTCCCTAGCGGAGGGCAGGGTGGGGGCACCCCTCCACTTT,CASSSLAEGRVGAPLHF
.,.,TRBV27,TRBJ2-7,TGTGCCAGCAGTTTCTCCCCGGGTCTAAAGGACGAGCAGTACTTC,CASSFSPGLKDEQYF
.,.,TRBV9,TRBJ2-1,TGTGCCAGCAGCGTAGACAGGGCCAATGAGCAGTTCTTC,CASSVDRANEQFF
.,.,TRBV18,TRBJ2-2,TGTGCCAGCTCACCTCCAGGGGCTTCAGGCACCGGGGAGCTGTTTTTT,CASSPPGASGTGELFF
.,TRBD2,TRBV9,TRBJ2-1,TGTGCCAGCAGCGCCGGCATCCAAGCGGGGGGGCGCTACAATGAGCAGTTCTTC,CASSAGIQAGGRYNEQFF
few,TRBD2,TRBV7-7,TRBJ2-1,TGTGCTAGCAGCTTAGGCTCGATTAGCGGGGAAAACAATGAGCAGTTCTTC,CASSLGSISGENNEQFF
.,.,TRBV5-5,TRBJ1-1,TGTGCCAGCAGCTTGGTCCCGGGAAAGGATACTGAAGCTTTCTTT,CASSLVPGKDTEAFF
.,TRBD2,TRBV10-2,TRBJ2-2,TGCGCCAGCAGTACCCAGCGGGGGGGCCGTTACGGGGAGCTGTTTTTT,CASSTQRGGRYGELFF
.,TRBD2,TRBV19,TRBJ2-7,TGTGCCAGTAGTACGCTAGCGGGGGCCCCTGAGTACGAGCAGTACTTC,CASSTLAGAPEYEQYF
.,.,TRBV11-2,TRBJ1-4,TGTGCCAGCAGCTCACTTACTGCCGAGGGCGAAAAACTGTTTTTT,CASSSLTAEGEKLFF
.,.,TRBV9,TRBJ2-5,TGTGCCAGCAGCGGACCACAGGGATTGGGGGAGACCCAGTACTTC,CASSGPQGLGETQYF